This T cell receptor (beta chain) was sequenced during a study of T cell responses to AZD1222 COVID-19 vaccine. General study findings and limits: Donor demographics were predominantly white British with a female majority; clonal diversity may be underestimated. Unmutated regions of variants are reportedly targeted by nearly half of spike-specific TCRs. With two AZD1222 doses given, Spike-specific TCR breadth and depth both rose.

Sequencing used immunoSEQ multiplex PCR; TCRdb keeps in-frame clones, though not all of them. The data contain some 140,000 clones, approximately 95% of them singletons. The germline V and J ends were trimmed by 2 bases and 5 bases, with 16 bases remaining between them. This CDR3 region has 15 residues. Germline CDR1 reads SGHRS; CDR2 reads YFSETQ. Remarks on this clone: Its antigen is currently unknown.

Sequencing used peripheral blood, obtained 28 days after the second AZD1222 dose. V gene TRBV5-1 combines with J gene TRBJ1-1, with D perhaps matching TRBD1 (6 bases). This receptor was identified in an adult who received the AZD1222 COVID-19 vaccine. The CDR3 here is CASSFPQGPRTEAFF. The CDR3 DNA sequence: TGCGCCAGCAGCTTCCCCCAGGGGCCGCGTACTGAAGCTTTCTTT.